These T cell receptor beta chains were read from a single sample in a study of T cells of healthy individuals. TCRdb reprocessed the 5' RACE reads with MiXCR, giving one entry per CDR3 protein. The profile covers 41,000 or so distinct CDR3 sequences, with 4.5% appearing a single time and 9.2% taken by the ten largest. Receptors were obtained from a human donor in good health. CDR3s include the opening cysteine and the closing phenylalanine or tryptophan. A D gene is named only where the DNA matches it firmly. A clone size is listed for some rows: how often the clone was seen (once, few, many), or a class if it is expanded.

abundance	j_gene	d_gene	v_gene	CDR3aa	CDR3nt
many	TRBJ2-5	TRBD1	TRBV9	CASSAAWTGSRETQYF	TGTGCCAGCAGCGCCGCCTGGACAGGGAGTAGAGAGACCCAGTACTTC
many	TRBJ2-1	-	TRBV25-1	CASHPGTLYNEQFF	TGTGCCTCTCACCCCGGGACACTCTACAATGAGCAGTTCTTC
many	TRBJ1-1	-	TRBV12-3/TRBV12-4	CASSSQGDTEAFF	TGTGCCAGCAGTTCACAGGGCGACACTGAAGCTTTCTTT
many	TRBJ2-7	-	TRBV7-8	CASSLGTGGRGEQYF	TGTGCCAGCAGCTTAGGTACAGGTGGGAGAGGCGAGCAGTACTTC
few	TRBJ1-5	-	TRBV20-1	CSARAISGQSGSNQPQHF	TGCAGTGCTAGAGCGATCTCGGGGCAGTCAGGGTCCAATCAGCCCCAGCATTTT
many	TRBJ2-7	-	TRBV14	CASSPDRLLGQYF	TGTGCCAGCAGCCCCGACAGGTTACTGGGGCAGTACTTC
-	TRBJ1-1	TRBD1	TRBV3-1	CASSQGTGVRNTEAFF	TGTGCCAGCAGCCAAGGGACAGGGGTACGAAACACTGAAGCTTTCTTT
-	TRBJ2-7	-	TRBV12-3/TRBV12-4	CASSFFLGEQYF	TGTGCCAGCAGTTTTTTCCTGGGTGAGCAGTACTTC
many	TRBJ2-1	-	TRBV20-1	CSARDEEGGSNEQFF	TGCAGTGCTAGAGATGAGGAGGGGGGCTCCAATGAGCAGTTCTTC
many	TRBJ2-7	-	TRBV29-1	CSVEDNEQYF	TGCAGCGTTGAAGATAACGAGCAGTACTTC
-	TRBJ1-1	-	TRBV12-3/TRBV12-4	CASSLITEAFF	TGTGCCAGCAGTTTGATCACTGAAGCTTTCTTT
-	TRBJ1-2	TRBD1	TRBV5-4	CASSLAFKGGDGYTF	TGTGCCAGCAGCTTGGCCTTCAAAGGGGGCGATGGCTACACCTTC
many	TRBJ1-3	-	TRBV7-9	CASSGRNSGNTIYF	TGTGCCAGCAGCGGACGGAACTCTGGAAACACCATATATTTT
many	TRBJ2-1	TRBD2	TRBV20-1	CSWKRESYNEQFF	TGCAGCTGGAAGCGGGAGTCCTACAATGAGCAGTTCTTC
many	TRBJ1-5	-	TRBV7-8	CASSLWDGSNQPQHF	TGTGCCAGCAGCTTATGGGACGGAAGCAATCAGCCCCAGCATTTT
many	TRBJ2-7	TRBD1	TRBV11-3	CASSSETGIYEQYF	TGTGCCAGCAGCTCGGAGACAGGGATCTACGAGCAGTACTTC
many	TRBJ2-3	-	TRBV9	CASSVGTEDTQYF	TGTGCCAGCAGCGTAGGGACTGAAGATACGCAGTATTTT
few	TRBJ2-1	TRBD2	TRBV5-6	CASSKVAGGDNEQFF	TGTGCCAGCAGCAAAGTAGCGGGAGGCGACAATGAGCAGTTCTTC
many	TRBJ2-7	TRBD2	TRBV11-3	CASSLQAGGLTDEQYF	TGTGCCAGCAGCTTACAAGCGGGAGGGCTTACTGACGAGCAGTACTTC
many	TRBJ2-3	-	TRBV4-1	CASSLYAGDVTDTQYF	TGCGCCAGCAGCCTGTATGCAGGGGATGTCACAGATACGCAGTATTTT
-	TRBJ1-1	-	TRBV28	CASSQILPTEAFF	TGTGCCAGCAGTCAAATATTGCCCACTGAAGCTTTCTTT
few	TRBJ1-5	-	TRBV7-8	CASSLGQDSNQPQHF	TGTGCCAGCAGCTTAGGACAGGACAGCAATCAGCCCCAGCATTTT
-	TRBJ1-6	-	TRBV3-1	CASSQAGLWGRVDSPLHF	TGTGCCAGCAGCCAAGCCGGGTTGTGGGGACGGGTAGATTCACCCCTCCACTTT
few	TRBJ2-7	-	TRBV6-5	CASSRGVGEQYF	TGTGCCAGCAGTAGGGGGGTGGGTGAGCAGTACTTC
many	TRBJ2-7	-	TRBV5-1	CASSSLDQSSYEQYF	TGCGCCAGCAGCTCATTGGACCAGAGCTCCTACGAGCAGTACTTC
few	TRBJ2-7	TRBD2	TRBV29-1	CSVGLAGALREQYF	TGCAGCGTGGGGCTGGCGGGAGCCCTGAGGGAGCAGTACTTC
few	TRBJ2-1	-	TRBV4-2	CASSQDLGIHNEQFF	TGTGCCAGCAGCCAAGACCTCGGGATCCACAATGAGCAGTTCTTC
many	TRBJ2-3	-	TRBV7-2	CASSLRFSGTDTQYF	TGTGCCAGCAGCTTAAGGTTTTCCGGCACAGATACGCAGTATTTT
-	TRBJ2-1	-	TRBV5-4	CASSPAERRYNEQFF	TGTGCCAGCAGCCCGGCGGAGCGGAGGTACAATGAGCAGTTCTTC
many	TRBJ2-7	TRBD2	TRBV20-1	CSALQNGGSSYEQYF	TGCAGTGCTCTTCAAAACGGGGGGAGCTCCTACGAGCAGTACTTC
many	TRBJ2-6	TRBD2	TRBV6-5	CASSYEGGGTRVLTF	TGTGCCAGCAGTTACGAGGGCGGGGGGACGAGGGTCCTGACTTTC
-	TRBJ1-5	-	TRBV12-3/TRBV12-4	CASSMTGGMGQPQHF	TGTGCCAGCAGCATGACAGGTGGGATGGGGCAGCCCCAGCATTTT
many	TRBJ2-2	-	TRBV6-4	CASSLSTGSGELFF	TGTGCCAGCAGTCTGAGTACAGGGTCTGGGGAGCTGTTTTTT
many	TRBJ2-6	TRBD1	TRBV19	CASSVTGKGANVLTF	TGTGCCAGTAGCGTGACAGGGAAAGGGGCCAACGTCCTGACTTTC
many	TRBJ1-1	TRBD1	TRBV29-1	CSVYRDRGFEAFF	TGCAGCGTTTATAGGGACAGGGGATTTGAAGCTTTCTTT
-	TRBJ2-7	TRBD1	TRBV25-1	CASSGKWGQSSYEQYF	TGTGCCAGCAGTGGTAAATGGGGACAGAGCTCCTACGAGCAGTACTTC
many	TRBJ2-5	-	TRBV5-6	CASSLVGAGYGETQYF	TGTGCCAGCAGCTTGGTTGGGGCAGGGTATGGGGAGACCCAGTACTTC
many	TRBJ2-3	-	TRBV12-3/TRBV12-4	CASRQAGGSPDTQYF	TGTGCCAGCAGACAAGCCGGGGGCAGTCCAGATACGCAGTATTTT
few	TRBJ1-6	-	TRBV5-1	CASSLLGEDYNSPLHF	TGCGCCAGCAGCTTGCTGGGCGAAGACTATAATTCACCCCTCCACTTT
many	TRBJ2-1	TRBD2	TRBV7-9	CASSLGTLGLAGAADYNEQFF	TGTGCCAGCAGCTTAGGCACATTGGGACTAGCGGGGGCCGCCGACTACAATGAGCAGTTCTTC
many	TRBJ1-2	-	TRBV3-1	CASSAGRGYTF	TGTGCCAGCAGCGCAGGGCGAGGCTACACCTTC
many	TRBJ2-7	-	TRBV14	CASSQGTGSYEQYF	TGTGCCAGCAGCCAAGGGACCGGTTCCTACGAGCAGTACTTC
many	TRBJ1-1	TRBD1	TRBV11-2	CASSLNRGHLNTEAFF	TGTGCCAGCAGCTTAAACAGGGGGCATCTGAACACTGAAGCTTTCTTT
many	TRBJ2-1	TRBD2	TRBV13	CASSHTSGRTPIF	TGTGCCAGCAGCCACACTAGCGGGAGAACCCCGATCTTC
-	TRBJ1-3	TRBD1	TRBV4-2	CASSQPDRDLPAGDTIYF	TGTGCCAGCAGCCAACCCGACAGGGATTTACCTGCGGGCGACACCATATATTTT
many	TRBJ2-1	-	TRBV9	CASSVGFRGETGQYNEQFF	TGTGCCAGCAGCGTAGGTTTCCGGGGGGAGACAGGGCAATACAATGAGCAGTTCTTC
many	TRBJ2-7	-	TRBV10-3	CAIAQVNSYEQYF	TGTGCCATCGCGCAGGTGAACTCCTACGAGCAGTACTTC
many	TRBJ1-2	-	TRBV4-1	CASSAAPDRTNYGYTF	TGCGCCAGCAGCGCCGCCCCGGACAGAACTAACTATGGCTACACCTTC